This TCR beta chain stems from a study of blood T cell repertoires in COVID-19. As for the study in general: Sites across the United States, Italy and Spain contributed samples from acute and convalescent COVID-19.

This clone was seen a few times. Libraries were prepared by immunoSEQ multiplex PCR; TCRdb keeps only in-frame clonotypes and omits some of them. The sample shows 95,000 to 110,000 clones, approximately 89% of them seen only once. V shed 5 bases, J shed 4 bases, and the junction held 13 bases outside the gene matches. CDR1 is LGHNA, CDR2 YNFKEQ, per germline. The CDR3 length is 17 residues. The V gene is TRBV4-2, the J gene TRBJ2-7, with 11 bases identical to TRBD2. The clonotype comes from a woman of 80 years or more in a cohort sampled during active COVID-19. Sequenced material: peripheral blood. This chain's CDR3 is CASSSQSSSGRLYEQYF. As DNA, the CDR3 is TGTGCCAGCAGCTCCCAAAGCTCTAGCGGGAGGTTGTACGAGCAGTACTTC.